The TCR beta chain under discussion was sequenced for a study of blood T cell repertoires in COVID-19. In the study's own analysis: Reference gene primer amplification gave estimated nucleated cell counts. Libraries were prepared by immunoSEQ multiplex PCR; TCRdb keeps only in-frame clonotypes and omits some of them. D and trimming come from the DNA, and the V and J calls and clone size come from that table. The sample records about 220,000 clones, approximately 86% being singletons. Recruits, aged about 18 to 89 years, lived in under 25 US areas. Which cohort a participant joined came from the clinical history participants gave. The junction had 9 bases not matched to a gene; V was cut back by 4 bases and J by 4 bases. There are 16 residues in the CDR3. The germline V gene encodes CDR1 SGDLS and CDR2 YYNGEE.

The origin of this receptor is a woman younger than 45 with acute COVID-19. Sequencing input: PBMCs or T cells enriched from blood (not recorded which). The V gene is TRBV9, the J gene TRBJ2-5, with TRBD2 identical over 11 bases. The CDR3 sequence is CASSLISGGAGETQYF. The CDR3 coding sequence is TGTGCCAGCAGCTTGATTAGCGGGGGGGCTGGAGAGACCCAGTACTTC.